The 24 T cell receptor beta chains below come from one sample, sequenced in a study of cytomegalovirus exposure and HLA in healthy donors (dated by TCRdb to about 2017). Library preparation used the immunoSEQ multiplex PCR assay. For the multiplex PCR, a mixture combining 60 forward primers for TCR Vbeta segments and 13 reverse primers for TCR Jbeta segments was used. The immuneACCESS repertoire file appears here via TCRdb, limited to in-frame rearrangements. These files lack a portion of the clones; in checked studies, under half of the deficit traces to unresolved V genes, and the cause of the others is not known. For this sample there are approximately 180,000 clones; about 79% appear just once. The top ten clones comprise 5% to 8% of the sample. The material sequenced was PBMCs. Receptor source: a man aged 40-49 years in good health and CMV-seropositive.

This chain's CDR3 is CASSFGRGGEKLFF. The CDR3 DNA reads TGTGCCAGCAGCTTCGGCAGGGGTGGAGAAAAACTGTTTTTT. The chain carries TRBV11-3 and TRBJ1-4, with a possible D match to TRBD1 (6 bases). Trimming took off 3 bases at V and 8 bases at J, with 13 bases between the two ends. Looked up from germline, CDR1 is SGHNT and CDR2 is YENEEA. The CDR3 consists of 14 residues. Complete variable domain (other parts from reference TRBV11-3 and TRBJ1-4): EAGVVQSPRYKIIEKKQPVAFWCNPISGHNTLYWYLQNLGQGPELLIRYENEEAVDDSQLPKDRFSAERLKGVDSTLKIQPAELGDSAVYLCASSFGRGGEKLFFGSGTQLSVL.

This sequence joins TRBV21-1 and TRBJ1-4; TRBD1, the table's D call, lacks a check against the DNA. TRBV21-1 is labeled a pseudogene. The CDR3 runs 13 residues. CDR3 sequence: CASKVRGYEKLFF. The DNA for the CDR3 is TGTGCCAGCAAGGTAAGGGGGTATGAAAAACTGTTTTTT.

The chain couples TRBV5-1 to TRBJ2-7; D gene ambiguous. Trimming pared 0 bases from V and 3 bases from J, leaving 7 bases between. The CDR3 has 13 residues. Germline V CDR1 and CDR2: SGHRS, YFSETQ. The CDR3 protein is CASSLGSLYEQYF. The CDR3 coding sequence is TGCGCCAGCAGCTTGGGTTCTCTCTACGAGCAGTACTTC.

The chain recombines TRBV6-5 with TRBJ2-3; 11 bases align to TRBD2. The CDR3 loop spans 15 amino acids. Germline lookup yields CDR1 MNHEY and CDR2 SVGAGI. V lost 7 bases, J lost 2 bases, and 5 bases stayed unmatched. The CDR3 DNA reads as TGTGCCAGCAAGAAGGGACTAGCGGACACAGATACGCAGTATTTT. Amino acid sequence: CASKKGLADTDTQYF.

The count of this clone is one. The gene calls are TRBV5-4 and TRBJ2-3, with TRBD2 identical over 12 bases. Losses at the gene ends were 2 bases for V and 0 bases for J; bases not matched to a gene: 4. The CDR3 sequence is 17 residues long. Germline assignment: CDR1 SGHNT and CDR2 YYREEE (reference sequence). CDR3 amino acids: CASSFPGLAGSTDTQYF. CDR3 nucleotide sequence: TGTGCCAGCAGCTTCCCAGGACTAGCGGGGAGCACAGATACGCAGTATTTT.

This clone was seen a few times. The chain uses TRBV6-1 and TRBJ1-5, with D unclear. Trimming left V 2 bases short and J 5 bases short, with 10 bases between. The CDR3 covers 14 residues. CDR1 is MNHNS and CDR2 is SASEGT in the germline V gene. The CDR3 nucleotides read TGTGCCAGCAGTGAATCGGGAGTGGATCAGCCCCAGCATTTT. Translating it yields CASSESGVDQPQHF.

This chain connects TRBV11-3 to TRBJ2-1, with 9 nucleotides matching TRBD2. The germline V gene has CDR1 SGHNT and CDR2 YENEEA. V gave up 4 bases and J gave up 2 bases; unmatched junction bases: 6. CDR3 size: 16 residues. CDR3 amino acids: CASSYLLAGTYNEQFF. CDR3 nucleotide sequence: TGTGCCAGCAGCTACCTTCTAGCGGGGACCTACAATGAGCAGTTCTTC.

The CDR3 loop reads CSVEEQRDSYGYTF. The CDR3 DNA sequence: TGCAGCGTTGAAGAACAACGGGACAGCTATGGCTACACCTTC. The V call is TRBV29-1, the J call TRBJ1-2; TRBD1 agrees at 7 bases. V lost 0 bases and J lost 4; bases outside the gene matches: 5. Germline loops: CDR1 SQVTM, CDR2 ANQGSEA. This CDR3 region has 14 residues.

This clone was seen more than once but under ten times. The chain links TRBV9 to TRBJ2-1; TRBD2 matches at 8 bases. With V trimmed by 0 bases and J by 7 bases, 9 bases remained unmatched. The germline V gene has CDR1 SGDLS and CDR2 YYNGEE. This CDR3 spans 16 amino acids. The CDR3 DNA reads TGTGCCAGCAGCGTAGGAGGACTAGCCGAGGCTAATGAGCAGTTCTTC. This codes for CASSVGGLAEANEQFF.

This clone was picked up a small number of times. The CDR3: CASSPDRGSNWELFF. CDR3 nucleotide sequence: TGTGCCAGCAGCCCAGACAGGGGTTCCAACTGGGAGCTGTTTTTT. J is TRBJ2-2 and V is TRBV9, with 8 nucleotides matching TRBD1. Germline values: CDR1 SGDLS, CDR2 YYNGEE. Trimming at V came to 4 bases and at J to 9 bases, leaving 11 bases not matched to a gene. The CDR3 has 15 amino acids. The full variable domain, its missing parts supplied by reference TRBV9 and TRBJ2-2, is DSGVTQTPKHLITATGQRVTLRCSPRSGDLSVYWYQQSLDQGLQFLIQYYNGEERAKGNILERFSAQQFPDLHSELNLSSLELGDSALYFCASSPDRGSNWELFFGEGSRLTVL.

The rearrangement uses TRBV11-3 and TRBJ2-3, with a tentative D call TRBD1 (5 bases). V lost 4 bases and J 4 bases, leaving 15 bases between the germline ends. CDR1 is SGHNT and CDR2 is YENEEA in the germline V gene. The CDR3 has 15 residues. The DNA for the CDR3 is TGTGCCAGCAGCTCAGGGTCCTCCGGGTCAGATACGCAGTATTTT. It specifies CASSSGSSGSDTQYF.

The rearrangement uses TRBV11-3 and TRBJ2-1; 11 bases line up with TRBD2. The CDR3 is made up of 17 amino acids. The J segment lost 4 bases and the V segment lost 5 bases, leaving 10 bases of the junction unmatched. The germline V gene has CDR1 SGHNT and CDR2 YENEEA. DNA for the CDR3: TGTGCCAGCAGCCCAGCCCGGGGGACTAGCGGTTACAATGAGCAGTTCTTC. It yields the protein CASSPARGTSGYNEQFF.

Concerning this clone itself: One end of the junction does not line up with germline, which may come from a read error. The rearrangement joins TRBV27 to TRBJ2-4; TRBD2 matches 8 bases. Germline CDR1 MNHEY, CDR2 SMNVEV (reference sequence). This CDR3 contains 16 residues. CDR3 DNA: TGTGCCAGCAGTTCAATAGCGGGGAGGGCCAAAAACAGTCAGTACTTC. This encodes CASSSIAGRAKNSQYF.

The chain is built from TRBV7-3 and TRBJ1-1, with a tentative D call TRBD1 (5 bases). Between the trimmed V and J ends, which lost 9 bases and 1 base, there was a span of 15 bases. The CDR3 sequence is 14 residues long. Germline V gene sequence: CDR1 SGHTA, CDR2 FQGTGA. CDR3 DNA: TGTGCCAGTAGTGAAGGCGGGACGAACACTGAAGCTTTCTTT. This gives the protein CASSEGGTNTEAFF.

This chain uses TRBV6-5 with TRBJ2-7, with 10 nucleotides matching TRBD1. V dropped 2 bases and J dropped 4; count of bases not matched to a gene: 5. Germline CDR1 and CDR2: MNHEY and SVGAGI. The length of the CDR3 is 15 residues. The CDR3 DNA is TGTGCCAGCAGTTACGGGACAGGGGCGAGTTACGAGCAGTACTTC. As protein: CASSYGTGASYEQYF.

CDR3 residues: CASRPQGLGTEAFF. The CDR3 DNA reads as TGTGCCAGCAGACCACAGGGGTTGGGCACTGAAGCTTTCTTT. The chain recombines TRBV6-5 with TRBJ1-1; 7 bases fit TRBD1. The V segment lost 6 bases and the J segment 4 bases; nucleotides outside the gene matches: 8. This CDR3 has 14 residues. Germline V gives CDR1 MNHEY, CDR2 SVGAGI.

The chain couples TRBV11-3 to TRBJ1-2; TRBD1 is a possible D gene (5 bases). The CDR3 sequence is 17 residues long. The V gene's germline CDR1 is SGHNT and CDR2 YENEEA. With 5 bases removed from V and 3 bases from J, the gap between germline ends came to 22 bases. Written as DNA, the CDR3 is TGTGCCAGCAGCCGCTCGGGGGGTGGTGACGGGGACTATGGCTACACCTTC. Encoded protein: CASSRSGGGDGDYGYTF.

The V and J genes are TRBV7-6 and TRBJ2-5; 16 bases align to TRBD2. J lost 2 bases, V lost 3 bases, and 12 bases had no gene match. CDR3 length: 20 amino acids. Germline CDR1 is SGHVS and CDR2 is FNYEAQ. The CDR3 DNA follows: TGTGCCAGCAGCTTCTTACCGGGACTAGCGGGAGGGGGAGGTCAAGAGACCCAGTACTTC. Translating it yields CASSFLPGLAGGGGQETQYF.

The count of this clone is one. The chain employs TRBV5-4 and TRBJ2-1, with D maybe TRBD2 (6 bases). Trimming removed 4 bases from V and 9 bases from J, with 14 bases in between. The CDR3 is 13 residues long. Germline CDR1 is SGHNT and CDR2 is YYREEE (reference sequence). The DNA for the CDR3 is TGTGCCAGCAGCCTGGGACTGGCATCTGAGCAGTTCTTC. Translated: CASSLGLASEQFF.

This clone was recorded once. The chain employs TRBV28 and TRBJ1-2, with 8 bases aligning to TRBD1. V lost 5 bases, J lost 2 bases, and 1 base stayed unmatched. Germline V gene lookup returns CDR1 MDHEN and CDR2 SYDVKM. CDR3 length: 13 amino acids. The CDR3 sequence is CASSRTGNYGYTF. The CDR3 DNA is TGTGCCAGCAGTCGGACAGGGAACTATGGCTACACCTTC.

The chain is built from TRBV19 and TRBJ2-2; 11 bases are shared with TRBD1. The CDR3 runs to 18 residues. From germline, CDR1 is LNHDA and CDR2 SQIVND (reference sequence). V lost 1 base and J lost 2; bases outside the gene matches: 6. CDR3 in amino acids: CASSIASGTGGNTGELFF. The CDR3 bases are TGTGCCAGTAGTATAGCATCCGGGACAGGGGGTAACACCGGGGAGCTGTTTTTT.

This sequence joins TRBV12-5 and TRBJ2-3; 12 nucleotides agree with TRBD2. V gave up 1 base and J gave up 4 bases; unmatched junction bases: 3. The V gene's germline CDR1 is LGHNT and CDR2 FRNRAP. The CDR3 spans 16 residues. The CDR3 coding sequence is TGTGCTAGTGGTTTGGGACTAGCGGGAGTCCCAGATACGCAGTATTTT. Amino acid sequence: CASGLGLAGVPDTQYF.

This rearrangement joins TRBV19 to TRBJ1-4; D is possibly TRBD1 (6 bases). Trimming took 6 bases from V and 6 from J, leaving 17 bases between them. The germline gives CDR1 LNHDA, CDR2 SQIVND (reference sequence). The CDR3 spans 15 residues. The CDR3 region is CASRSGGADDEKLFF. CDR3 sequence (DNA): TGTGCCAGTAGATCGGGGGGGGCAGATGATGAAAAACTGTTTTTT.

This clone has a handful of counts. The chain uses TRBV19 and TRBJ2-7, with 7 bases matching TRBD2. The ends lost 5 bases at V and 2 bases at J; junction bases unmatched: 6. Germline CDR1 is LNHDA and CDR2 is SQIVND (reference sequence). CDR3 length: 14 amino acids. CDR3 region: CASSPTRGTYEQYF. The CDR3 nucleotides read TGTGCCAGTAGTCCGACGCGGGGGACCTACGAGCAGTACTTC.